The subject of this entry is one T cell receptor (beta chain). Its antigen is currently unknown. The donors were part of the validation cohort of 95 to 150 subjects. That cohort was separate from the first cohort, which comprised about 670 subjects. Generated by immunoSEQ multiplex PCR, the TCRdb table keeps only in-frame clones and is missing some. The sample includes over 200,000 clones, 87% of them seen just once. Germline lookup yields CDR1 SNHLY and CDR2 FYNNEI. V was clipped by 7 bases and J by 2 bases, with 11 bases between them. The CDR3 contains 13 residues. This sample was taken from a study of cytomegalovirus exposure and HLA in healthy donors. Study-level results: Reported performance of the classifier showed diagnosis of cytomegalovirus status with high specificity and sensitivity. Rarity marked most TCR sequences, yet some public TCRs occurred in many donors.

Source material: PBMCs. This TCR derives from a woman aged 18-29 years in good health and CMV-seropositive. The chain recombines TRBV2 with TRBJ2-5, with D possibly TRBD1 on 6 matching bases. The CDR3 sequence: CASIRGPQETQYF. CDR3 DNA sequence: TGTGCCAGCATCAGGGGCCCACAAGAGACCCAGTACTTC.